Following are 30 T cell receptor beta chains from one sample sequenced in a study of cytomegalovirus exposure and HLA in healthy donors. PCR was performed using 60 Vbeta and 13 Jbeta primers. Libraries were prepared by immunoSEQ multiplex PCR; TCRdb keeps only in-frame clonotypes and omits some of them. The sample has some 160,000 clones; approximately 83% are singletons. Sequenced material: PBMCs. These receptors all come from a woman aged 18-29 years in good health and CMV-seronegative.

This chain links TRBV6-5 with TRBJ2-2; D ambiguous. Germline-derived CDR1 and CDR2 are MNHEY and SVGAGI. The ends were cut back, 2 bases at V and 6 bases at J, with 7 bases in the middle. This CDR3 spans 13 amino acids. CDR3 DNA: TGTGCCAGCAGTTACATCCGGGCCGGGGAGCTGTTTTTT. Translated, it gives CASSYIRAGELFF.

The V gene is TRBV30, the J gene TRBJ2-1, with D unclear. The V gene lost 1 base and the J gene lost 7 bases, with 17 bases spanning the gap. The CDR3 is 15 amino acids. Germline V gene sequence: CDR1 GTSNPN, CDR2 SVGIG (reference sequence). The chain's CDR3 is CAWSDLFEARNEQFF. The CDR3 DNA follows: TGTGCCTGGAGTGACCTGTTCGAGGCTCGGAATGAGCAGTTCTTC.

This clone came up a few times. The CDR3 DNA reads TGTGCCAGCAGCTTAGGACAGCTGCGAGCTAACTATGGCTACACCTTC. This gives the protein CASSLGQLRANYGYTF. The rearrangement uses TRBV11-2 and TRBJ1-2, with a weak D call TRBD1 (5 bases). The CDR3 has 16 amino acids. V was cut by 1 base and J by 0 bases, with 12 bases left in between. CDR1 SGHAT and CDR2 FQNNGV come from the germline V gene.

This clone was recorded once. V is TRBV21-1 and J is TRBJ2-1; the table's D call, TRBD2, was not checked against the DNA. TRBV21-1 is tagged as a pseudogene. The CDR3 has 13 residues. The CDR3 DNA follows: TGTGCCAGCAGCACCGGGGGGGACAATGAGCAGTTCTTC. Translated: CASSTGGDNEQFF.

The genes are TRBV5-8 and TRBJ2-5; D is undetermined. V gave up 2 bases and J gave up 4 bases, with 3 bases separating them. Germline V gene lookup returns CDR1 SGHTS and CDR2 YDEGEE. There are 11 residues in the CDR3. Here the CDR3 DNA reads TGTGCCAGCAGCTTTCGAGAGACCCAGTACTTC. This gives the protein CASSFRETQYF.

The gene calls are TRBV29-1 and TRBJ2-3; TRBD2 agrees at 7 bases. The ends lost 7 bases at V and 6 bases at J; junction bases unmatched: 4. Germline V CDR1 and CDR2: SQVTM, ANQGSEA. This CDR3 is built from 11 residues. The DNA for the CDR3 is TGCAGCGGGGGGGGGAGGGATACGCAGTATTTT. This codes for CSGGGRDTQYF.

This rearrangement joins TRBV2 to TRBJ2-1; 9 nucleotides match TRBD1. V gave up 6 bases and J gave up 8 bases; unmatched junction bases: 11. The CDR3 covers 15 residues. The germline gives CDR1 SNHLY, CDR2 FYNNEI. CDR3 sequence reads: CASRSRDREWDEQFF. The CDR3 DNA follows: TGTGCCAGCAGGTCCCGGGACAGGGAGTGGGATGAGCAGTTCTTC.

This sequence joins TRBV6-6 and TRBJ1-5; tentatively, D is TRBD1 (5 bases). Per germline, CDR1 MNHNY and CDR2 SVGAGI (reference sequence). V shed 2 bases and J shed 4 bases, with 9 bases lying between them. The CDR3 spans 14 residues. The CDR3 loop is CASSYRGLNQPQHF. In DNA form, the CDR3 reads TGTGCCAGCAGTTACAGGGGCTTAAATCAGCCCCAGCATTTT.

CDR3 DNA sequence: TGTGCCAGCAGCTACAGGGGGCCGCCCTATGGCTACACCTTC. Amino acids: CASSYRGPPYGYTF. The chain joins TRBV7-3 to TRBJ1-2; 9 bases fit TRBD1. The CDR3 spans 14 residues. Trimming cost V 4 bases and J 4 bases; bases outside gene matches: 4. The germline CDR1 and CDR2 sequences are SGHTA and FQGTGA.

This clone was observed a few times. The chain links TRBV19 to TRBJ1-3; D may be TRBD1 (5 bases). V was cut by 6 bases and J by 0 bases, with 18 bases left in between. CDR3 size: 17 residues. Germline lookup yields CDR1 LNHDA and CDR2 SQIVND (reference sequence). Here the CDR3 reads CASRAITRTPSGNTIYF. CDR3 sequence (DNA): TGTGCCAGTAGGGCTATAACGCGGACACCCTCTGGAAACACCATATATTTT.

This clone was detected only once. V gene TRBV5-4 combines with J gene TRBJ1-2, with D tentatively TRBD1 (5 bases). Germline loops: CDR1 SGHNT, CDR2 YYREEE (reference sequence). V lost 0 bases and J 3 bases, leaving 9 bases between the germline ends. The CDR3 is 14 residues long. CDR3 region: CASSLGGRDYGYTF. The CDR3 DNA is TGTGCCAGCAGCTTGGGGGGGAGGGACTATGGCTACACCTTC. The full variable domain, in which reference TRBV5-4 and TRBJ1-2 provide the parts outside the CDR3, is ETGVTQSPTHLIKTRGQQVTLRCSSQSGHNTVSWYQQALGQGPQFIFQYYREEENGRGNFPPRFSGLQFPNYSSELNVNALELDDSALYLCASSLGGRDYGYTFGSGTRLTVV.

The chain couples TRBV5-5 to TRBJ2-7; D might be TRBD1 (6 bases). The CDR3 length is 14 residues. CDR1 is SGHKS, CDR2 YYEKEE, per germline (reference sequence). Deletions cut 4 bases from V and 5 bases from J, with 16 bases between. The CDR3 loop is CASSPGMTGNEQYF. The CDR3 bases are TGTGCCAGCAGCCCAGGGATGACAGGAAACGAGCAGTACTTC.

This chain joins TRBV18 and TRBJ2-4; D might be TRBD2 (6 bases). Germline assignment: CDR1 KGHSH and CDR2 LQKENI. The CDR3 runs to 18 residues. Deletions cut 0 bases from V and 4 bases from J, with 19 bases between. CDR3 amino acids: CASSPPVGGQGGKNIQYF. DNA of the CDR3: TGTGCCAGCTCACCACCGGTTGGCGGGCAGGGAGGAAAAAACATTCAGTACTTC.

A few counts support this clone. The chain combines TRBV7-2 with TRBJ2-7, with a tentative D call TRBD2 (5 bases). The length of the CDR3 is 16 residues. Per the germline V gene, CDR1 is SGHTA and CDR2 is FQGNSA. Trimming removed 5 bases at V and 0 bases at J, with 17 bases between. The CDR3 coding sequence is TGTGCCAGCAGCGGCTCGGGCGGGCTAAGCTCCTACGAGCAGTACTTC. It yields the protein CASSGSGGLSSYEQYF.

This chain links TRBV19 with TRBJ2-7; TRBD1 is a possible D gene (6 bases). The CDR3 runs 14 residues. Germline loops: CDR1 LNHDA, CDR2 SQIVND (reference sequence). The V end was cut by 4 bases, the J end by 3 bases, with 13 bases between. The CDR3: CASSRTGKNYEQYF. The CDR3 DNA follows: TGTGCCAGTAGTAGAACAGGGAAGAACTACGAGCAGTACTTC.

V is TRBV7-6 and J is TRBJ2-7; a weak D match, TRBD2 (6 bases). This CDR3 is 13 amino acids long. Germline lookup yields CDR1 SGHVS and CDR2 FNYEAQ. V was trimmed by 5 bases and J by 2 bases, leaving 10 bases between them. The DNA for the CDR3 is TGTGCCAGCAGCGCCCGGAGGGCCTACGAGCAGTACTTC. This sequence encodes CASSARRAYEQYF. Full variable domain (rest looked up from reference TRBV7-6 and TRBJ2-7): GAGVSQSPRYKVTKRGQDVALRCDPISGHVSLYWYRQALGQGPEFLTYFNYEAQQDKSGLPNDRFSAERPEGSISTLTIQRTEQRDSAMYRCASSARRAYEQYFGPGTRLTVT.

This chain connects TRBV5-4 to TRBJ2-3; possible D gene TRBD2, 5 bases. V lost 4 bases and J 2 bases, leaving 11 bases between the germline ends. This CDR3 region has 14 residues. Germline V gene lookup returns CDR1 SGHNT and CDR2 YYREEE (reference sequence). The CDR3, as DNA: TGTGCCAGCAGCGGAGAGCGGATCACAGATACGCAGTATTTT. It codes for CASSGERITDTQYF.

The chain links TRBV12-5 to TRBJ2-5; no definite D call. Germline V lookup: CDR1 LGHNT, CDR2 FRNRAP. Trimming removed 4 bases from V and 5 bases from J, with 11 bases in between. The CDR3 runs 13 residues. The CDR3 spells CASGSGFGETQYF. CDR3 in DNA: TGTGCTAGTGGTTCCGGGTTCGGTGAGACCCAGTACTTC.

This chain joins TRBV28 and TRBJ1-6; 9 bases fit TRBD1. J lost 6 bases, V lost 5 bases, and 8 bases had no gene match. Germline CDR1 MDHEN, CDR2 SYDVKM. The CDR3 sequence is 16 residues long. The CDR3 region is CASSQRRDRVNSPLHF. Written as DNA, the CDR3 is TGTGCCAGCAGTCAACGCCGGGACAGGGTTAATTCACCCCTCCACTTT.

The rearrangement joins TRBV2 to TRBJ2-1; 7 nucleotides align to TRBD2. CDR3 length: 15 amino acids. In germline, CDR1 is SNHLY, CDR2 FYNNEI. J lost 0 bases, V lost 6 bases, and 5 bases had no gene match. CDR3 in DNA: TGTGCCAGCAGGAAGGAGCGGGGCTCCTACAATGAGCAGTTCTTC. Translating gives CASRKERGSYNEQFF. Full variable domain (outside the CDR3, taken from reference TRBV2 and TRBJ2-1): EPEVTQTPSHQVTQMGQEVILRCVPISNHLYFYWYRQILGQKVEFLVSFYNNEISEKSEIFDDQFSVERPDGSNFTLKIRSTKLEDSAMYFCASRKERGSYNEQFFGPGTRLTVL.

The chain employs TRBV12-2 and TRBJ2-5; the table's D call TRBD2 went unverified against the DNA. TRBV12-2 constitutes a pseudogene. The CDR3 runs to 12 residues. CDR3 DNA sequence: TGTGCAAGTCGCTCGCCGCCGGTCGCCCAGTACTTC. This sequence encodes CASRSPPVAQYF.

V usage is TRBV2 and J usage is TRBJ2-7, with 8 positions matching TRBD1. Germline lookup yields CDR1 SNHLY and CDR2 FYNNEI. The V segment lost 1 base and the J segment 11 bases; nucleotides outside the gene matches: 10. This CDR3 region has 14 residues. CDR3 DNA: TGTGCCAGCAGTGAAGGGGTGGGGGACAGGTCAGAGTACTTC. Amino acid sequence: CASSEGVGDRSEYF.

The chain is built from TRBV6-1 and TRBJ2-1, with 10 bases fitting TRBD2. Germline lookup yields CDR1 MNHNS and CDR2 SASEGT. The CDR3 runs 15 residues. With V trimmed by 8 bases and J by 3 bases, 7 bases remained unmatched. CDR3 in DNA: TGTGCCAGCGGCCCTAGCGGGGGTGGCTACAATGAGCAGTTCTTC. Its protein product is CASGPSGGGYNEQFF.

This clone occurred a few times. The V and J genes are TRBV30 and TRBJ2-7; D not certain. The CDR3 is made up of 15 amino acids. Trimming shortened V by 0 bases and J by 0 bases, and 12 bases separated the two germline ends. The germline V gene has CDR1 GTSNPN and CDR2 SVGIG (reference sequence). Here the CDR3 reads CAWSVPGYSSYEQYF. The DNA for the CDR3 is TGTGCCTGGAGTGTACCCGGGTATAGCTCCTACGAGCAGTACTTC.

This clone was found once. The chain joins TRBV5-8 to TRBJ2-1; 7 nucleotides line up with TRBD1. The ends lost 5 bases at V and 8 bases at J; junction bases unmatched: 4. There are 12 residues in the CDR3. Germline CDR1 and CDR2: SGHTS and YDEGEE. The DNA of the CDR3 is TGTGCCAGCAGTTTAGGGGGCTATGAGCAGTTCTTC. Residues: CASSLGGYEQFF.

This clone was picked up a small number of times. This chain uses TRBV5-1 with TRBJ2-7, with 9 bases that match TRBD1. CDR1 is SGHRS and CDR2 is YFSETQ in the germline V gene. The CDR3 loop spans 13 amino acids. The trim removed 4 bases at V and 2 bases at J, leaving 1 base unmatched. In DNA form, the CDR3 reads TGCGCCAGCAGCCGGGACAGGGCCTACGAGCAGTACTTC. As protein: CASSRDRAYEQYF.

CDR3 DNA: TGTGCCAGTAGTCCGCCGGGGGGCTCTGGAAACACCATATATTTT. Protein product: CASSPPGGSGNTIYF. This sequence joins TRBV19 and TRBJ1-3, with D possibly being TRBD1 (5 bases). V dropped 5 bases and J dropped 0 bases, with 11 bases sitting between them. The CDR3 consists of 15 residues. The germline CDR1 and CDR2 sequences are LNHDA and SQIVND (reference sequence).

CDR3 region: CASSLGQGANTEAFF. The DNA of the CDR3 is TGTGCCAGCAGCCTGGGACAGGGGGCGAACACTGAAGCTTTCTTT. V is TRBV5-4 and J is TRBJ1-1; TRBD1 matches 12 bases. The CDR3 has 15 amino acids. The V and J ends lost 4 bases and 1 base, in that order; junction bases with no gene match: 2. Germline CDR1 SGHNT, CDR2 YYREEE (reference sequence).

The chain couples TRBV28 to TRBJ2-3, with D tentatively TRBD2 (6 bases). Trimming took off 3 bases at V and 1 base at J, with 17 bases between the two ends. Germline V CDR1 and CDR2: MDHEN, SYDVKM. The CDR3 runs to 17 residues. The CDR3 sequence is CASSFLIRAGGTDTQYF. CDR3 sequence (DNA): TGTGCCAGCAGTTTCCTCATTAGAGCGGGCGGCACAGATACGCAGTATTTT.

This rearrangement joins TRBV2 to TRBJ1-1, with D perhaps matching TRBD1 (6 bases). Germline CDR1 and CDR2: SNHLY and FYNNEI. V was shortened by 6 bases and J by 8 bases, with 16 bases between the two germline ends. This CDR3 contains 13 residues. CDR3 loop: CASSRGWTAEAFF. The CDR3 DNA reads as TGTGCCAGCAGCCGCGGGTGGACAGCGGAAGCTTTCTTT.